Listed below are T cell receptor beta chains from one sample, sequenced in a study of shared clonotypes between healthy human individuals. Assay: immunoSEQ multiplex PCR; the TCRdb copy retains only in-frame clones and omits some. The repertoire holds 2,500,000 or so clones, with over 85% as singletons. Input material: naive CD4+ T cells sorted from blood. The origin of the receptors is a man between 18 and 29 years old in good health. The CDR3 runs from the conserved cysteine through the conserved F or W. Each record gives: clone size, D gene, J gene, V gene, CDR3 DNA, CDR3 protein. D genes are given only for firm matches. For some rows the clone size is stated as once, few or many, or as a class when expanded; others skip it.

clone size: .
D gene: .
J gene: TRBJ2-1
V gene: TRBV10-3
CDR3 DNA: TGTGCCATCAGTGAGTCGCCCCCGGGACTTTTCATCTACAATGAGCAGTTCTTC
CDR3 protein: CAISESPPGLFIYNEQFF

clone size: .
D gene: .
J gene: TRBJ1-3
V gene: TRBV9
CDR3 DNA: TGTGCCAGCAGCGTAGCTACCCAGGGAGGGAGTGGAAACACCATATATTTT
CDR3 protein: CASSVATQGGSGNTIYF

clone size: .
D gene: .
J gene: TRBJ1-1
V gene: TRBV5-1
CDR3 DNA: TGCGCCAGCAGCTTTACCGCGAACACTGAAGCTTTCTTT
CDR3 protein: CASSFTANTEAFF

clone size: .
D gene: .
J gene: TRBJ1-1
V gene: TRBV18
CDR3 DNA: TGTGCCAGCTCAGATTGGGCAGGGAGTGGGGCTTTCTTT
CDR3 protein: CASSDWAGSGAFF

clone size: .
D gene: .
J gene: TRBJ2-4
V gene: TRBV13
CDR3 DNA: TGTGCCAGCAGCTCCGAACAGGCCTCCATTCAGTACTTC
CDR3 protein: CASSSEQASIQYF

clone size: .
D gene: TRBD2
J gene: TRBJ2-2
V gene: TRBV11-2
CDR3 DNA: TGTGCCAGCAGCTCGCGGGGGGCATCCGGGGAGCTGTTTTTT
CDR3 protein: CASSSRGASGELFF

clone size: .
D gene: TRBD2
J gene: TRBJ2-5
V gene: TRBV7-9
CDR3 DNA: TGTGCCAGCAGCCTAGGGACTAGCGGGTCCCGATTGAAAGAGACCCAGTACTTC
CDR3 protein: CASSLGTSGSRLKETQYF

clone size: .
D gene: TRBD2
J gene: TRBJ2-1
V gene: TRBV7-9
CDR3 DNA: TGTGCCAGCTCTCCTCGTCGGGGGGGAATGTACAATGAGCAGTTCTTC
CDR3 protein: CASSPRRGGMYNEQFF

clone size: once
D gene: .
J gene: TRBJ2-5
V gene: TRBV19
CDR3 DNA: TGTGCCAGTAGTATAGCCGGGGGTGGAGAGACCCAGTACTTC
CDR3 protein: CASSIAGGGETQYF

clone size: once
D gene: TRBD1
J gene: TRBJ1-1
V gene: TRBV10-3
CDR3 DNA: TGTGCCACCTTGACAGGGATGAACACTGAAGCTTTCTTT
CDR3 protein: CATLTGMNTEAFF

clone size: .
D gene: TRBD2
J gene: TRBJ2-1
V gene: TRBV14
CDR3 DNA: TGTGCCAGCAGCCAAGGACCCTTACCTAGCGGGGGGTACTCCTACAATGAGCAGTTCTTC
CDR3 protein: CASSQGPLPSGGYSYNEQFF

clone size: once
D gene: .
J gene: TRBJ1-1
V gene: TRBV5-6
CDR3 DNA: TGTGCCAGCAGCTTCCGCACTGAAGCTTTCTTT
CDR3 protein: CASSFRTEAFF

clone size: .
D gene: TRBD1
J gene: TRBJ1-1
V gene: TRBV2
CDR3 DNA: TGTGCCAGCAGTACCAACGGACAGGGAACGGCTGAAGCTTTCTTT
CDR3 protein: CASSTNGQGTAEAFF

clone size: .
D gene: .
J gene: TRBJ1-4
V gene: TRBV7-9
CDR3 DNA: TGTGCCAGCAGCCCAGAAATTGCAACTAATGAAAAACTGTTTTTT
CDR3 protein: CASSPEIATNEKLFF